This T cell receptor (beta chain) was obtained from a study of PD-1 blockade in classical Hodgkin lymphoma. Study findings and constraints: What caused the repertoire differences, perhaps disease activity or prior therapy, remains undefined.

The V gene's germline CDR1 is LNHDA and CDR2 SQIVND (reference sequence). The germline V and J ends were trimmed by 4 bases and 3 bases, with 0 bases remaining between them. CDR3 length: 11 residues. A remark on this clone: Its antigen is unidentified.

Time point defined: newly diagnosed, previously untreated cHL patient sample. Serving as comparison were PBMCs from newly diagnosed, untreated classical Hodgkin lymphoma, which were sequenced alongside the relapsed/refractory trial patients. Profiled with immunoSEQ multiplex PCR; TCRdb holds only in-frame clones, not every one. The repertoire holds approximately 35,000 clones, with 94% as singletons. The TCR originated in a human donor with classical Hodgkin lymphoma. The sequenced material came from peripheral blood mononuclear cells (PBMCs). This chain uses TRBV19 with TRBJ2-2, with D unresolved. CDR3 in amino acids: CASSNTGELFF. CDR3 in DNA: TGTGCCAGTAGTAACACCGGGGAGCTGTTTTTT. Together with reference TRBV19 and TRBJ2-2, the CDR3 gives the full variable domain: DGGITQSPKYLFRKEGQNVTLSCEQNLNHDAMYWYRQDPGQGLRLIYYSQIVNDFQKGDIAEGYSVSREKKESFPLTVTSAQKNPTAFYLCASSNTGELFFGEGSRLTVL.